Following are 13 T cell receptor beta chains from one sample sequenced in a study of blood T cell repertoires in COVID-19. Sequencing used immunoSEQ multiplex PCR; TCRdb keeps in-frame clones, though not all of them. Of just under 90,000 clones in the sample, about three quarters were seen once. Sequenced sample: peripheral blood. The receptors stem from a woman at least 80 years old with acute or convalescent COVID-19.

The chain links TRBV7-9 to TRBJ2-3; no reliable D call. V was clipped by 4 bases and J by 5 bases, with 16 bases between them. Germline CDR1 is SEHNR and CDR2 is FQNEAQ (reference sequence). CDR3 length equals 15 residues. CDR3 region: CASSSKTTLVDTQYF. As DNA, the CDR3 is TGTGCCAGCAGCTCCAAAACCACCTTAGTAGATACGCAGTATTTT. Combining the CDR3 with reference TRBV7-9 and TRBJ2-3 gives the whole variable domain DTGVSQNPRHKITKRGQNVTFRCDPISEHNRLYWYRQTLGQGPEFLTYFQNEAQLEKSRLLSDRFSAERPKGSFSTLEIQRTEQGDSAMYLCASSSKTTLVDTQYFGPGTRLTVL.

The chain has TRBV5-4 and TRBJ2-7; 9 bases match TRBD1. The germline CDR1 and CDR2 sequences are SGHNT and YYREEE (reference sequence). V lost 2 bases, J lost 1 base, and 4 bases stayed unmatched. The CDR3 covers 15 residues. In DNA, the CDR3 is TGTGCCAGCAGCTTACCGGGACAGGGATCCTACGAGCAGTACTTC. Encoded protein: CASSLPGQGSYEQYF.

The J gene is TRBJ2-3, the V gene TRBV4-1; TRBD1 aligns across 8 bases. Germline lookup yields CDR1 MGHRA and CDR2 YSYEKL. Losses at the gene ends were 4 bases for V and 4 bases for J; bases not matched to a gene: 7. The CDR3 runs 15 residues. The CDR3 sequence: CASSRDRGSADTQYF. The CDR3 coding sequence is TGCGCCAGCAGCCGCGACAGGGGATCAGCAGATACGCAGTATTTT.

The V gene is TRBV18, the J gene TRBJ1-2; no reliable D call. Germline-derived CDR1 and CDR2 are KGHSH and LQKENI. V was shortened by 3 bases and J by 5 bases, with 7 bases between the two germline ends. This CDR3 is 12 amino acids long. The CDR3 sequence: CASSPAVYGYTF. The DNA for the CDR3 is TGTGCCAGCTCACCGGCAGTATATGGCTACACCTTC.

The chain combines TRBV5-4 with TRBJ1-1, with D unclear. V was shortened by 0 bases and J by 3 bases, with 12 bases between the two germline ends. CDR1 and CDR2 from the germline V gene are SGHNT and YYREEE (reference sequence). The CDR3 runs 15 residues. This CDR3 is CASSLVGSGDTEAFF. In nucleotides, the CDR3 is TGTGCCAGCAGCTTGGTAGGCAGTGGAGACACTGAAGCTTTCTTT.

The chain couples TRBV6-2 or TRBV6-3 to TRBJ1-5, with D perhaps matching TRBD1 (5 bases). CDR1 is MNHEY, CDR2 SVGEGT, per germline. V lost 5 bases to trimming and J lost 2 bases, with 13 bases between them. CDR3 length: 15 residues. The DNA for the CDR3 is TGTGCCAGCAGTGCCCAGGGTAGTGGCAATCAGCCCCAGCATTTT. Its protein product is CASSAQGSGNQPQHF.

The chain links TRBV5-1 to TRBJ1-1, with a possible D match to TRBD1 (5 bases). V was cut by 0 bases and J by 5 bases, with 11 bases left in between. The germline CDR1 and CDR2 sequences are SGHRS and YFSETQ. The CDR3 loop spans 14 amino acids. CDR3 nucleotide sequence: TGCGCCAGCAGCTTGGAAGGGGCAGGGACTGAAGCTTTCTTT. This sequence encodes CASSLEGAGTEAFF.

The V call is TRBV5-1, the J call TRBJ2-5; 7 nucleotides agree with TRBD2. From germline, CDR1 is SGHRS and CDR2 YFSETQ. Germline trimming cut 6 bases from V and 2 bases from J; bases unmatched to any gene: 10. The CDR3 loop spans 15 amino acids. The CDR3 is CASTTGTTDQETQYF. DNA for the CDR3: TGCGCCAGCACTACCGGGACTACGGATCAAGAGACCCAGTACTTC.

The rearrangement links TRBV9 to TRBJ1-2, with 7 bases fitting TRBD1. V dropped 0 bases and J dropped 3; count of bases not matched to a gene: 5. Germline V CDR1 and CDR2: SGDLS, YYNGEE. The CDR3 is made up of 15 amino acids. The CDR3 DNA follows: TGTGCCAGCAGCGTAGCTAACAGGGGAGACTATGGCTACACCTTC. It codes for CASSVANRGDYGYTF.

The chain recombines TRBV6-2 or TRBV6-3 with TRBJ1-1, with D possibly being TRBD1 (6 bases). The ends were cut back, 5 bases at V and 1 base at J, with 14 bases in the middle. Germline V CDR1 and CDR2: MNHEY, SVGEGT. This CDR3 is built from 15 residues. CDR3 bases: TGTGCCAGCAGTCCGCGGACAGTAGCGAACACTGAAGCTTTCTTT. The encoded protein is CASSPRTVANTEAFF.

The V call is TRBV7-2, the J call TRBJ2-1, with 12 bases fitting TRBD2. Germline V gives CDR1 SGHTA, CDR2 FQGNSA. V trimming: 6 bases; J trimming: 3 bases; junction bases outside the gene matches: 6. CDR3 length equals 16 residues. Here the CDR3 DNA reads TGTGCCAGCAGTCCTAGCGGGGGGGCCTACTACAATGAGCAGTTCTTC. It yields the protein CASSPSGGAYYNEQFF.

This chain uses TRBV29-1 with TRBJ2-7, with D perhaps matching TRBD2 (6 bases). The CDR3 consists of 12 residues. With 5 bases removed from V and 5 bases from J, the gap between germline ends came to 13 bases. CDR1 and CDR2 from the germline V gene are SQVTM and ANQGSEA. As DNA, the CDR3 is TGCAGCGTTCAGCCACGGGAGCACGAGCAGTACTTC. Translation gives CSVQPREHEQYF.

CDR3 loop: CASSPRGAGATNQHF. The CDR3 region has the DNA TGTGCCAGCAGTCCCCGGGGGGCAGGGGCGACTAACCAGCATTTT. The V call is TRBV6-5, the J call TRBJ1-5, with TRBD1 as a possible D gene (6 bases). Deletions cut 5 bases from V and 12 bases from J, with 23 bases between. The CDR3 has 15 residues. The germline gives CDR1 MNHEY, CDR2 SVGAGI.